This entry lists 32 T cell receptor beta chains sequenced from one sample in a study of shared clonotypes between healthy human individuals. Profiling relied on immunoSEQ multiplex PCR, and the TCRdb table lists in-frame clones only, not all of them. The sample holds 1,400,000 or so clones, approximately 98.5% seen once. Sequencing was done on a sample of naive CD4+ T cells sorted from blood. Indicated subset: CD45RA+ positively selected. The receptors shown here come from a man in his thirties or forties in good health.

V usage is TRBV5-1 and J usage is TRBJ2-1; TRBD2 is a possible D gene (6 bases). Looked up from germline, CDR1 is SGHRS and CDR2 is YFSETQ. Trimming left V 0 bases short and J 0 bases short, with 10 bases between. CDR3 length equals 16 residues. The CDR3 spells CASSLGGGISYNEQFF. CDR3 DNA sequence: TGCGCCAGCAGCTTGGGAGGCGGGATCTCCTACAATGAGCAGTTCTTC.

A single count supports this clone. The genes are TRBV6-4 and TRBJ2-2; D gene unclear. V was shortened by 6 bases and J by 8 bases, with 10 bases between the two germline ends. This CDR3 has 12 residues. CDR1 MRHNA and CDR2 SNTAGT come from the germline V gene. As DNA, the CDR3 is TGTGCCAGCAGATCCCGGAAGGGGGAGCTGTTTTTT. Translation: CASRSRKGELFF.

In DNA form, the CDR3 reads TGTGCCAGCAGCGTACAGGGGGCCAACACTGAAGCTTTCTTT. Translated, it gives CASSVQGANTEAFF. The chain employs TRBV7-3 and TRBJ1-1; 9 bases line up with TRBD1. Germline assignment: CDR1 SGHTA and CDR2 FQGTGA. The junction had 3 bases not matched to a gene; V was cut back by 5 bases and J by 2 bases. The CDR3 has 14 residues.

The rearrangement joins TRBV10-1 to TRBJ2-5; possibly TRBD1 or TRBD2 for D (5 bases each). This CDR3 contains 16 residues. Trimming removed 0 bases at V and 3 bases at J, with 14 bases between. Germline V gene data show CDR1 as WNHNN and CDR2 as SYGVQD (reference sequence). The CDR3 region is CASSESLLGGKETQYF. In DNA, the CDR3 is TGCGCCAGCAGTGAGTCGCTACTTGGGGGAAAAGAGACCCAGTACTTC.

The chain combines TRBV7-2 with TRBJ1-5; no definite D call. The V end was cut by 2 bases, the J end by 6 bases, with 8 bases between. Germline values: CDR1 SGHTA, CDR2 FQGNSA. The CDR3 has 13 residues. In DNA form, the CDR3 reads TGTGCCAGCAGCTTACTCAGTTCTCAGCCCCAGCATTTT. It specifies CASSLLSSQPQHF.

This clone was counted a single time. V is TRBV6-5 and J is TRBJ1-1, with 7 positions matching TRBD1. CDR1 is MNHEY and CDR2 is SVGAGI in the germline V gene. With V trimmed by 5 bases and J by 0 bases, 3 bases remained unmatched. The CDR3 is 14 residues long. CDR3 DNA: TGTGCCAGCAGTGCCGACAGGGTGAACACTGAAGCTTTCTTT. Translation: CASSADRVNTEAFF.

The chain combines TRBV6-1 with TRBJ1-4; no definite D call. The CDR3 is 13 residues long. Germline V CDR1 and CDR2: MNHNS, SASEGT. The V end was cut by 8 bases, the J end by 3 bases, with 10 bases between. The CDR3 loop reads CASVNSANEKLFF. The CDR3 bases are TGTGCCAGCGTGAACTCAGCTAATGAAAAACTGTTTTTT.

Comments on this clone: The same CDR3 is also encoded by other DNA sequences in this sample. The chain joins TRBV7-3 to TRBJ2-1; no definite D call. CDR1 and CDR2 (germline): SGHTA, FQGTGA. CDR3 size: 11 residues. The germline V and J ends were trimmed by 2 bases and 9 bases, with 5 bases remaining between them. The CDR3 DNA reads TGTGCCAGCAGCTTAGGTGGTGAGCAGTTCTTC. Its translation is CASSLGGEQFF.

This CDR3 reads CASSLDRRVVPFVTYEQYF. The CDR3 nucleotides are TGTGCCAGCAGCTTAGATCGGCGTGTGGTCCCCTTCGTTACCTACGAGCAGTACTTC. The chain links TRBV11-3 to TRBJ2-7; D call uncertain. Germline assignment: CDR1 SGHNT and CDR2 YENEEA. Trimming shortened V by 0 bases and J by 2 bases, and 23 bases separated the two germline ends. There are 19 residues in the CDR3.

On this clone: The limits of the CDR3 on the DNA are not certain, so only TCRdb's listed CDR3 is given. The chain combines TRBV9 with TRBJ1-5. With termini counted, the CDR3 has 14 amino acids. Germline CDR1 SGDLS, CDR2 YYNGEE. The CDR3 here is CASSVDPLYQPQHF.

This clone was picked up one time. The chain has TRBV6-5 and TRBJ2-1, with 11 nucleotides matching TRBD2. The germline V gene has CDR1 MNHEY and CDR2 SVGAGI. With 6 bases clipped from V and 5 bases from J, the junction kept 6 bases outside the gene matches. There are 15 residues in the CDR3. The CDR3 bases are TGTGCCAGCAGCCGACTAGCGGGAACGAACAATGAGCAGTTCTTC. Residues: CASSRLAGTNNEQFF.

The CDR3 here is CASSLGIAPGSNQPQHF. The CDR3 DNA is TGTGCCAGCAGCTTGGGAATAGCCCCGGGCAGCAATCAGCCCCAGCATTTT. The V and J genes are TRBV5-8 and TRBJ1-5; D uncertain. CDR1 is SGHTS and CDR2 is YDEGEE in the germline V gene. Trimming stripped 0 bases from V and 1 base from J, with 14 bases between. The CDR3 is made up of 17 amino acids.

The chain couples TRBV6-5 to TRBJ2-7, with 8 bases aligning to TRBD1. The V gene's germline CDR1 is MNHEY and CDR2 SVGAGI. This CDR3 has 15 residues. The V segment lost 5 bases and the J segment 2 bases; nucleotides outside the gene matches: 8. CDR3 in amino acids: CASSMTGVGPYEQYF. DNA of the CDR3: TGTGCCAGCAGTATGACAGGGGTAGGTCCCTACGAGCAGTACTTC.

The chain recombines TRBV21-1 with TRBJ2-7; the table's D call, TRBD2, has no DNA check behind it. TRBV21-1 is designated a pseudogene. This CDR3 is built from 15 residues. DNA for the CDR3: TGTGCCAGCAGCAAACGTAGCGTAACTTCCTACGAGCAGTACTTC. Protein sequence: CASSKRSVTSYEQYF.

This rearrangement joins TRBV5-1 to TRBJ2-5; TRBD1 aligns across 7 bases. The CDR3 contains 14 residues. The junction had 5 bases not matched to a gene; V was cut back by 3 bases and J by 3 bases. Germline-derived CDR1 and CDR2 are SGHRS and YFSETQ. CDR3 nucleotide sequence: TGCGCCAGCAGCTACCGGGACAGAAAAGAGACCCAGTACTTC. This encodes CASSYRDRKETQYF.

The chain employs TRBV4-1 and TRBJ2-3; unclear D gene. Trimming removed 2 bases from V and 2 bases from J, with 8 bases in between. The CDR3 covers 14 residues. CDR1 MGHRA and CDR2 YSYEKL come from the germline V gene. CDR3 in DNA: TGCGCCAGCAGCCAAACCGTGAACACAGATACGCAGTATTTT. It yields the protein CASSQTVNTDTQYF.

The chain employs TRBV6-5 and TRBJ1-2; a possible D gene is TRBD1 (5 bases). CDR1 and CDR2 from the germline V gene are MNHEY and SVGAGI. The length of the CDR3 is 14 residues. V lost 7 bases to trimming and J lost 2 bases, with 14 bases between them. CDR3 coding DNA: TGTGCCAGCACCAAACCCCCAGGGAACTATGGCTACACCTTC. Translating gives CASTKPPGNYGYTF.

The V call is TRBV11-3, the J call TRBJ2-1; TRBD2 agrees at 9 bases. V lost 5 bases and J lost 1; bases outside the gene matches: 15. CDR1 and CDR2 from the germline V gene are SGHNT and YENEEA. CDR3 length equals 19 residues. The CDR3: CASSLFGGSGSGSYNEQFF. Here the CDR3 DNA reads TGTGCCAGCAGCCTCTTTGGTGGTAGCGGGAGTGGGTCCTACAATGAGCAGTTCTTC.

The CDR3 DNA reads as TGTGCCATCACCGGGTTGGCGGGAGCCATAGATACGCAGTATTTT. The encoded protein is CAITGLAGAIDTQYF. V usage is TRBV10-3 and J usage is TRBJ2-3; TRBD2 matches 7 bases. Per the germline V gene, CDR1 is ENHRY and CDR2 is SYGVKD. The trim removed 7 bases at V and 5 bases at J, leaving 12 bases unmatched. The CDR3 covers 15 residues.

CDR3 sequence: CASSQVLRSGNTIYF. The CDR3 nucleotides read TGCGCCAGCAGCCAAGTCCTCCGCTCTGGAAACACCATATATTTT. V usage is TRBV4-3 and J usage is TRBJ1-3; D remains unclear. This CDR3 is 15 amino acids long. From germline, CDR1 is LGHNA and CDR2 YSLEER. V gave up 1 base and J gave up 0 bases, with 7 bases separating them.

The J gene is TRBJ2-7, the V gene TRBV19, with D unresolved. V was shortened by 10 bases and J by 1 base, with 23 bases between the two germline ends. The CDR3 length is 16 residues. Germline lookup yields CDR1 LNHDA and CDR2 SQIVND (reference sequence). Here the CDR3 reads CAINPSRPGHSYEQYF. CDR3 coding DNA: TGTGCCATCAACCCCTCCCGTCCAGGCCATTCCTACGAGCAGTACTTC.

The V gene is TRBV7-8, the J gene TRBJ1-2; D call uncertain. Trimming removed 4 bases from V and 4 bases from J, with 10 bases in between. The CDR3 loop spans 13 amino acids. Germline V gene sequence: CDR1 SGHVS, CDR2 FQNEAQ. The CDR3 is CASSSNGLYGYTF. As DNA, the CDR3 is TGTGCCAGCAGCTCCAATGGACTCTATGGCTACACCTTC.

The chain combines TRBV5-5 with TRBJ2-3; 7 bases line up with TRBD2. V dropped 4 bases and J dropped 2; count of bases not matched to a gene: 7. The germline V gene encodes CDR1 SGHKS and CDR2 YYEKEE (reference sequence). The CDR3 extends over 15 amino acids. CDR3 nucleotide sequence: TGTGCCAGCAGCCCCGCTAGCGGTACCACAGATACGCAGTATTTT. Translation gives CASSPASGTTDTQYF.

CDR3: CASSNRGQGSNGANVLTF. The CDR3 DNA reads as TGTGCCAGCAGCAACCGGGGACAGGGTAGTAATGGGGCCAACGTCCTGACTTTC. V usage is TRBV21-1 and J usage is TRBJ2-6; TRBD1, the table's D call, lacks a check against the DNA. TRBV21-1 is annotated as a pseudogene. CDR3 length: 18 amino acids.

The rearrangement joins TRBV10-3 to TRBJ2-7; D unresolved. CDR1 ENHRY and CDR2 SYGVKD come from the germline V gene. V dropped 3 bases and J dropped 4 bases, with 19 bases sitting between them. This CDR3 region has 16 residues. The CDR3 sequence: CAISEGSRARRYEQYF. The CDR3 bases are TGTGCCATCAGTGAAGGCAGTAGGGCCCGGCGGTACGAGCAGTACTTC.

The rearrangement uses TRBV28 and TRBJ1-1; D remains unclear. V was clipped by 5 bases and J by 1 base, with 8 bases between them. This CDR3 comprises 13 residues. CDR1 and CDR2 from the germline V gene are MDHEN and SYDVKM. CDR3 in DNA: TGTGCCAGCAGTCCTCGGCGGAACACTGAAGCTTTCTTT. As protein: CASSPRRNTEAFF.

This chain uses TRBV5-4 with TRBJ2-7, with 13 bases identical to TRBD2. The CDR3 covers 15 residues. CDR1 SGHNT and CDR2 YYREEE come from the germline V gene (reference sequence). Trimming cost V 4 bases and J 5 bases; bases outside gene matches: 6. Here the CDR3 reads CASSPPGLAGNEQYF. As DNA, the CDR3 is TGTGCCAGCAGCCCACCGGGACTAGCGGGGAACGAGCAGTACTTC.

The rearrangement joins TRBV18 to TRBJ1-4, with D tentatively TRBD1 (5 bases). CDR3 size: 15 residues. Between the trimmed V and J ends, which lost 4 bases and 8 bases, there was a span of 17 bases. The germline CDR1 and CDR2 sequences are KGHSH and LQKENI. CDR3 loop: CASSLSGLREEKLFF. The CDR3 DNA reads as TGTGCCAGCTCACTATCAGGGTTACGGGAAGAAAAACTGTTTTTT.

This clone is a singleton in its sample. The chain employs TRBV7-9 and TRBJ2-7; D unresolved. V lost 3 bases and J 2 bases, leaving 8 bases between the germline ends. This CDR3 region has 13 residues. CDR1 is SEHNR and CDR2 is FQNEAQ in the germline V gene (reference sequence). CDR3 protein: CASSFPVPYEQYF. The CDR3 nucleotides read TGTGCCAGCAGCTTCCCAGTACCCTACGAGCAGTACTTC.

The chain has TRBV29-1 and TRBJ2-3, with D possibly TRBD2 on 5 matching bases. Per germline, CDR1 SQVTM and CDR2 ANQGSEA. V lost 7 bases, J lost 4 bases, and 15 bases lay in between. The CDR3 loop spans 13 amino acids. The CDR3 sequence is CSARGAAADTQYF. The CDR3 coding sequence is TGCAGCGCCCGAGGAGCGGCCGCAGATACGCAGTATTTT.

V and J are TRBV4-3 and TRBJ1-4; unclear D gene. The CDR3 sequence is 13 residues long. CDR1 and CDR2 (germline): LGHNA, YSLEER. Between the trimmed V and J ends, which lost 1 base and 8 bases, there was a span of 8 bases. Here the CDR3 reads CASSQVFWEKLFF. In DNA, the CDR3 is TGCGCCAGCAGCCAAGTCTTCTGGGAAAAACTGTTTTTT.

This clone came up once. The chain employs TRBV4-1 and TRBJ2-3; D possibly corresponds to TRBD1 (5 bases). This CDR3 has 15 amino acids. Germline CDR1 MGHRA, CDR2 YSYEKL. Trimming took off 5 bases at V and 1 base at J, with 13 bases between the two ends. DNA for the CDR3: TGCGCCAGCAGCTTCCAGCCACAGGGCACAGATACGCAGTATTTT. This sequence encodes CASSFQPQGTDTQYF.